Each of the 13 T cell receptor beta chains below was sequenced from the same sample in a study of human T cells and chemical hapten exposure. Noted time point: pre-sensitization, week 0. The treatment: therapeutic diphenylcyclopropenone sensitization with weekly scalp DPC. TCRdb re-called the RACE reads through MiXCR, storing one row per CDR3 protein. Of over 300,000 distinct CDR3 sequences in the sample, roughly 5.3% were seen once. The starting material was whole blood, obtained in connection with sensitization to the hapten diphenylcyclopropenone (DPC). These receptors were collected from a woman aged 45-65 years with alopecia areata. Some clones in this sample may be carry-over from other donors' samples.

This chain connects TRBV5-1 to TRBJ2-7, with 8 bases matching TRBD2. J lost 7 bases, V lost 0 bases, and 3 bases had no gene match. Germline V CDR1 and CDR2: SGHRS, YFSETQ. CDR3 length: 13 amino acids. DNA for the CDR3: TGCGCCAGCAGCTTGGGACTAGCGTTAGAGCAGTACTTC. It encodes CASSLGLALEQYF.

Many counts were recorded for this clonotype. This chain uses TRBV4-1 with TRBJ1-1, with 10 bases that match TRBD1. There are 16 residues in the CDR3. The J segment lost 2 bases and the V segment lost 2 bases, leaving 5 bases of the junction unmatched. From germline, CDR1 is MGHRA and CDR2 YSYEKL. The CDR3 nucleotides are TGCGCCAGCAGCCAACCGGGACAGGGGCGAAACACTGAAGCTTTCTTT. This codes for CASSQPGQGRNTEAFF.

This clonotype was observed a few times. V usage is TRBV12-3 or TRBV12-4 and J usage is TRBJ2-6, with D perhaps assigned TRBD1 or TRBD2 (5 bases each). The CDR3 has 15 residues. Deletions cut 7 bases from V and 8 bases from J, with 18 bases between. The CDR3 sequence: CASNTPAVGPNVLTF. The CDR3 region has the DNA TGTGCCAGCAACACCCCGGCGGTGGGACCCAACGTCCTGACTTTC.

In its sample, this clonotype was seen many times. The chain links TRBV3-1 to TRBJ2-3; D may be TRBD2 (9 bases). Germline V gene sequence: CDR1 LGHDT, CDR2 YNNKEL (reference sequence). The CDR3 extends over 18 amino acids. The germline V and J ends were trimmed by 4 bases and 4 bases, with 24 bases remaining between them. The CDR3 here is CASSPLAGEFRGPDTQYF. CDR3 nucleotide sequence: TGTGCCAGCAGCCCCTTAGCGGGAGAGTTCAGGGGGCCAGATACGCAGTATTTT.

This clonotype came up many times. The CDR3 region has the DNA TGTGCCAGCAGCCAAGATCACGTGCGGGGAAACACCGGGGAGCTGTTTTTT. It yields the protein CASSQDHVRGNTGELFF. This sequence joins TRBV4-2 and TRBJ2-2; a weak D match, TRBD2 (6 bases). Germline CDR1 LGHNA, CDR2 YNFKEQ. V was trimmed by 0 bases and J by 2 bases, leaving 13 bases between them. This CDR3 has 17 amino acids.

J is TRBJ1-1 and V is TRBV10-3; D gene unclear. The CDR3 sequence is 11 residues long. The germline V gene encodes CDR1 ENHRY and CDR2 SYGVKD. V lost 10 bases and J 7 bases, leaving 13 bases between the germline ends. The CDR3 loop reads CATAREVEAFF. The CDR3 DNA reads as TGTGCCACCGCTCGGGAGGTTGAAGCTTTCTTT.

CDR3 nucleotide sequence: TGCAGTGCCTCCCTGGGGACCACAGATACGCAGTATTTT. This translates into CSASLGTTDTQYF. This chain connects TRBV20-1 to TRBJ2-3; D might be TRBD1 or TRBD2, each matching 5 bases. Germline lookup yields CDR1 DFQATT and CDR2 SNEGSKA (reference sequence). CDR3 length: 13 residues. V lost 6 bases and J lost 2, with 12 bases in between.

This clonotype was observed a handful of times. The J gene is TRBJ1-1, the V gene TRBV9; tentative D call: TRBD1 (6 bases). The germline V and J ends were trimmed by 0 bases and 7 bases, with 10 bases remaining between them. Germline CDR1 and CDR2: SGDLS and YYNGEE. This CDR3 has 13 residues. This CDR3 reads CASSVDRDSEAFF. CDR3 coding DNA: TGTGCCAGCAGCGTAGACAGGGATAGTGAAGCTTTCTTT.

There are a few counts of this clonotype. An end of the junction does not agree with germline; a read error may underlie this. The genes are TRBV14 and TRBJ1-4; 10 nucleotides align to TRBD1. The germline gives CDR1 SGHDN, CDR2 FVKESK. This CDR3 is built from 13 residues. In nucleotides, the CDR3 is TGTGCCAGCAGCCAACATCCGGGGACAGGGGCCACTTTT. This translates into CASSQHPGTGATF. The variable domain in full, completed from reference TRBV14 and TRBJ1-4, reads EAGVTQFPSHSVIEKGQTVTLRCDPISGHDNLYWYRRVMGKEIKFLLHFVKESKQDESGMPNNRFLAERTGGTYSTLKVQPAELEDSGVYFCASSQHPGTGATFGSGTQLSVL.

This clonotype has at least ten counts. The chain employs TRBV28 and TRBJ2-3; D is uncertain. The CDR3 totals 12 residues. Trimming cost V 6 bases and J 6 bases, with 10 bases left between them. Germline CDR1 and CDR2: MDHEN and SYDVKM. The CDR3 sequence is CASSLRTDTQYF. CDR3 sequence (DNA): TGTGCCAGCAGCTTGCGGACCGATACGCAGTATTTT.

The table lists this clonotype with many counts. This chain links TRBV5-6 with TRBJ1-2, with 9 nucleotides matching TRBD1. Germline V gives CDR1 SGHDT, CDR2 YYEEEE. This CDR3 has 14 amino acids. Trimming took 2 bases from V and 6 from J; bases not matched to a gene: 5. CDR3 region: CASSFTGGADGYTF. The CDR3 DNA sequence: TGTGCCAGCAGCTTTACAGGGGGCGCTGATGGCTACACCTTC.

CDR3 coding DNA: TGTGCCACCACCCGGACTAGCGGGGTTGTCGGGGAGCTGTTTTTT. As protein: CATTRTSGVVGELFF. The chain uses TRBV15 and TRBJ2-2; TRBD2 agrees at 12 bases. Per germline, CDR1 LNHNV and CDR2 YYDKDF (reference sequence). With 7 bases clipped from V and 7 bases from J, the junction kept 7 bases outside the gene matches. There are 15 residues in the CDR3.

The sample holds many counts of this clonotype. The chain recombines TRBV30 with TRBJ2-2, with TRBD2 as a possible D gene (5 bases). V shed 4 bases and J shed 2 bases, with 17 bases lying between them. The CDR3 totals 16 residues. Germline assignment: CDR1 GTSNPN and CDR2 SVGIG (reference sequence). Written as DNA, the CDR3 is TGTGCCTGGAATCGTCGACCGAGCGGCAACACCGGGGAGCTGTTTTTT. Its protein is CAWNRRPSGNTGELFF.